A selection of T cell receptor beta chains follows, all from one sample in a study of CDR3 diversity in severe acne. Each CDR3 protein is one row after TCRdb ran MiXCR on the PCR reads. The repertoire holds about 86,000 distinct CDR3 sequences, with 51% as singletons. The material sequenced was blood. The receptors here all came from a male donor in good health, without acne. Both conserved end residues are part of each CDR3. Fields, in order: J gene, D gene, V gene, clone size, CDR3 protein, CDR3 DNA. The D gene is left open where the match is weak. Some rows have no size entry. The others give once, few or many, or a class for an expanded clone.

>TRBJ2-1|-|TRBV6-4|-
CASSVMGGANNEQFF
TGTGCCAGCAGCGTGATGGGCGGGGCCAACAATGAGCAGTTCTTC
>TRBJ2-7|-|TRBV2|-
CASSDFSYEQYF
TGTGCCAGCAGTGACTTCTCCTACGAGCAGTACTTC
>TRBJ1-2|-|TRBV5-4|-
CASTPGINYGYTF
TGTGCCAGCACCCCAGGGATTAACTATGGCTACACCTTC
>TRBJ1-1|-|TRBV20-1|-
CRARDGGVRVTEAFF
TGCAGAGCTAGAGATGGCGGGGTAAGGGTTACTGAAGCTTTCTTT
>TRBJ2-5|-|TRBV11-2|many
CASSLISSGGTQYF
TGTGCCAGCAGCTTAATCTCCAGCGGAGGGACCCAGTACTTC
>TRBJ2-7|-|TRBV7-2|-
CASSLGRDSYEQYF
TGTGCCAGCAGCTTAGGACGGGACTCCTACGAGCAGTACTTC
>TRBJ1-2|TRBD1|TRBV20-1|medium-sized
CSARVVVGGGYTF
TGCAGTGCTAGAGTGGTGGTAGGGGGCGGCTACACCTTC
>TRBJ2-7|TRBD2|TRBV6-1|-
CASSYTTGTSGDEQYF
TGTGCCAGCAGTTACACTACCGGGACTAGCGGGGACGAGCAGTACTTC
>TRBJ2-7|TRBD2|TRBV29-1|few
CSAASGREREQYF
TGCAGCGCAGCTAGCGGGAGGGAGAGGGAGCAGTACTTC
>TRBJ1-1|-|TRBV29-1|-
CSVGPNTEAFF
TGCAGCGTTGGTCCGAACACTGAAGCTTTCTTT
>TRBJ2-7|TRBD1|TRBV5-1|many
CASSIDNRQGVYEQYF
TGCGCCAGCAGCATCGATAATCGACAGGGGGTCTACGAGCAGTACTTC
>TRBJ2-7|-|TRBV3-1|few
CASSQDGAFIRWQYF
TGTGCCAGCAGCCAAGATGGGGCCTTTATCCGGTGGCAGTACTTC
>TRBJ2-7|TRBD1|TRBV7-3|few
CASSLDRGYEQYF
TGTGCCAGCAGCTTGGACAGGGGCTACGAGCAGTACTTC
>TRBJ2-5|TRBD2|TRBV20-1|medium-sized
CSARPSGRTETQYF
TGCAGTGCTAGACCTAGCGGGAGGACGGAGACCCAGTACTTC
>TRBJ2-1|TRBD1|TRBV12-5|-
CASRQGNSNEQFF
TGTGCCAGTAGACAGGGGAATAGCAATGAGCAGTTCTTC
>TRBJ2-6|TRBD1|TRBV24-1|-
CATSDSDRGRANVLTF
TGTGCCACCAGTGATTCGGACAGGGGTCGGGCCAACGTCCTGACTTTC
>TRBJ2-5|TRBD1|TRBV7-9|-
CASTGDRGRENQYF
TGTGCCAGCACCGGGGACAGGGGACGAGAGAACCAGTACTTC
>TRBJ1-1|-|TRBV2|many
CASSGTQAFF
TGTGCCAGCAGCGGGACACAAGCTTTCTTT
>TRBJ1-3|TRBD1|TRBV7-8|-
CASSYWTGGNTIYF
TGTGCCAGCAGCTACTGGACAGGGGGAAACACCATATATTTT
>TRBJ2-3|TRBD2|TRBV3-1|many
CASSPSSGGVTSTDTQYF
TGTGCCAGCAGCCCCTCTAGCGGGGGGGTCACTAGCACAGATACGCAGTATTTT
>TRBJ1-5|-|TRBV25-1|-
CASSSRDAFNQPQHF
TGTGCCAGCAGCTCCCGGGACGCCTTCAATCAGCCCCAGCATTTT
>TRBJ1-2|-|TRBV7-9|-
CTSAYLQDNYGYTF
TGTACCTCCGCCTATTTACAGGATAACTATGGCTACACCTTC
>TRBJ2-7|TRBD2|TRBV6-1|-
CANGLAGRYEQYF
TGTGCCAACGGACTAGCGGGACGCTACGAGCAGTACTTC
>TRBJ2-3|TRBD1|TRBV7-3|-
CASSTGTGVPDTQYF
TGTGCCAGCAGCACCGGGACAGGGGTGCCAGATACGCAGTATTTT
>TRBJ2-2|-|TRBV7-3|-
CASSLWAGEANTGELFF
TGTGCCAGCAGCTTATGGGCAGGGGAAGCGAACACCGGGGAGCTGTTTTTT
>TRBJ2-7|TRBD2|TRBV5-1|-
CASSHGTNYEQYF
TGCGCCAGCAGCCACGGGACTAACTACGAGCAGTACTTC
>TRBJ2-5|TRBD1|TRBV20-1|-
CSARQGAAIETQYF
TGCAGTGCAAGACAGGGGGCGGCTATAGAGACCCAGTACTTC
>TRBJ2-7|-|TRBV5-1|many
CASSPERAEEEQYF
TGCGCCAGCAGCCCGGAGCGGGCCGAGGAAGAGCAGTACTTC
>TRBJ2-7|TRBD1|TRBV20-1|few
CSARAGDRGYEQYF
TGCAGTGCTAGAGCTGGGGACAGGGGCTACGAGCAGTACTTC
>TRBJ2-7|-|TRBV20-1|once
CSASGAYEQYF
TGCAGTGCTAGCGGGGCATACGAGCAGTACTTC
>TRBJ1-1|TRBD1|TRBV29-1|-
CSVAGQGNLAFF
TGCAGCGTTGCCGGACAGGGGAATCTGGCTTTCTTT
>TRBJ1-6|-|TRBV13|-
CASSSRTSGGAYNSPLHF
TGTGCCAGCAGCTCCCGGACTAGCGGGGGGGCCTATAATTCACCCCTCCACTTT
>TRBJ2-2|-|TRBV30|many
CAWSRRQVSGELFF
TGTGCCTGGAGCCGACGACAAGTGTCCGGGGAGCTGTTTTTT
>TRBJ1-6|-|TRBV5-1|once
CASSIDRNNSPLHF
TGCGCCAGCAGCATAGACAGAAATAATTCACCCCTCCACTTT
>TRBJ2-7|-|TRBV7-6|few
CASSLGGGGSGEQYF
TGTGCCAGCAGCTTAGGCGGTGGCGGCTCAGGGGAGCAGTACTTC
>TRBJ2-2|TRBD2|TRBV10-2|-
CASGLPRLANTGELFF
TGCGCCAGCGGGTTGCCGCGACTAGCCAACACCGGGGAGCTGTTTTTT
>TRBJ2-7|-|TRBV7-9|-
CASSFRGGNEQYF
TGTGCCAGCAGCTTCAGGGGGGGAAACGAGCAGTACTTC
>TRBJ2-3|TRBD2|TRBV20-1|-
CSAPSGSRGQYF
TGCAGTGCTCCTAGCGGGAGTCGAGGGCAGTATTTT
>TRBJ1-3|-|TRBV7-2|once
CASSLEGSGNTIYF
TGTGCCAGCAGCTTAGAAGGATCCGGAAACACCATATATTTT
>TRBJ2-6|-|TRBV2|-
CASSAVPEPGANVLTF
TGTGCCAGCAGTGCAGTACCGGAGCCCGGGGCCAACGTCCTGACTTTC
>TRBJ1-1|-|TRBV7-2|-
CASSPVCSTSTEAFF
TGTGCCAGCAGCCCAGTTTGCAGCACGTCCACTGAAGCTTTCTTT
>TRBJ2-7|TRBD2|TRBV7-9|-
CASVRDYHYEQYF
TGTGCCAGCGTCCGGGACTATCACTACGAGCAGTACTTC
>TRBJ2-7|-|TRBV29-1|many
CSVGSSDEQYF
TGCAGCGTTGGTTCCTCAGATGAGCAGTACTTC
>TRBJ1-4|-|TRBV24-1|once
CATSDQWGEKLFF
TGTGCCACCAGCGATCAGTGGGGTGAAAAACTGTTTTTT
>TRBJ2-1|-|TRBV6-1|many
CASSEVKGEPYNEQFF
TGTGCCAGCAGTGAAGTGAAGGGAGAGCCTTACAATGAGCAGTTCTTC
>TRBJ1-5|-|TRBV5-5|-
CASSVGAGQPQHF
TGTGCCAGCAGCGTGGGGGCGGGTCAGCCCCAGCACTTT
>TRBJ2-1|-|TRBV9|-
CASGGFSYNEQFF
TGTGCCAGCGGGGGGTTCTCCTACAATGAGCAGTTCTTC
>TRBJ2-7|TRBD2|TRBV27|many
CASSFESGGWYEQYF
TGTGCCAGCAGTTTTGAAAGCGGGGGGTGGTACGAGCAGTACTTC
>TRBJ1-4|-|TRBV20-1|many
CSASETGRNERLFF
TGCAGTGCTAGTGAGACCGGGCGGAACGAAAGACTGTTTTTT